The 32 T cell receptor beta chains presented below share a single source sample, sequenced in a study of T cell clonotyping in hematopoietic cell transplantation. Measured with immunoSEQ multiplex PCR; TCRdb has only the in-frame clones, and not every one. The repertoire holds roughly 44,000 clones, with around 96% as singletons. Sequenced material: peripheral blood mononuclear cells. The source is a young man in good health. Some clones in this sample may be carry-over from other donors' samples.

The chain has TRBV19 and TRBJ1-1, with unresolved D. V lost 5 bases, J lost 1 base, and 5 bases lay in between. The CDR3 is 12 amino acids. CDR1 is LNHDA and CDR2 is SQIVND in the germline V gene (reference sequence). The CDR3 loop is CASSRGNTEAFF. CDR3 bases: TGTGCCAGTAGTCGCGGGAACACTGAAGCTTTCTTT.

The CDR3 loop reads CASSIVPRGTQYF. The CDR3, as DNA: TGTGCCAGTAGTATCGTCCCTCGCGGTACGCAGTATTTT. The chain links TRBV19 to TRBJ2-3; no reliable D call. Germline CDR1 and CDR2: LNHDA and SQIVND (reference sequence). The CDR3 is 13 residues long. Trimming shortened V by 3 bases and J by 8 bases, and 12 bases separated the two germline ends.

The CDR3 region is CASSLGHMGERSEQYF. As DNA, the CDR3 is TGTGCCAGCAGCTTAGGTCACATGGGGGAAAGAAGCGAGCAGTACTTC. The chain couples TRBV7-9 to TRBJ2-7, with D possibly called TRBD1 or TRBD2 (5 bases each). There are 16 residues in the CDR3. With 1 base removed from V and 6 bases from J, the gap between germline ends came to 19 bases. Germline V CDR1 and CDR2: SEHNR, FQNEAQ (reference sequence).

The rearrangement joins TRBV7-3 to TRBJ2-1; D is possibly TRBD2 (5 bases). Trimming took off 0 bases at V and 12 bases at J, with 12 bases between the two ends. CDR1 SGHTA and CDR2 FQGTGA come from the germline V gene. CDR3 length: 13 amino acids. The CDR3 reads CASSLTHGRGQFF. The CDR3 bases are TGTGCCAGCAGCTTAACCCATGGCCGGGGGCAGTTCTTC.

The chain recombines TRBV15 with TRBJ2-3; a weak D match, TRBD2 (6 bases). Trimming removed 1 base from V and 6 bases from J, with 11 bases in between. This CDR3 is built from 14 residues. Looked up from germline, CDR1 is LNHNV and CDR2 is YYDKDF (reference sequence). The CDR3 DNA follows: TGTGCCACCAGCAGAGGTCGGGGGTTTGATACGCAGTATTTT. Its translation: CATSRGRGFDTQYF.

The chain couples TRBV5-1 to TRBJ2-5; TRBD2 aligns across 7 bases. With V trimmed by 1 base and J by 5 bases, 11 bases remained unmatched. The CDR3 spans 16 residues. CDR1 SGHRS and CDR2 YFSETQ come from the germline V gene. The CDR3 sequence is CASSLLSSGGQETQYF. CDR3 DNA sequence: TGCGCCAGCAGCTTGTTATCTAGCGGCGGTCAGGAGACCCAGTACTTC.

V and J are TRBV5-1 and TRBJ2-3; 10 nucleotides match TRBD2. CDR3 length: 16 amino acids. Per the germline V gene, CDR1 is SGHRS and CDR2 is YFSETQ. The V gene end was trimmed by 4 bases and the J gene end by 3 bases; junction bases not matched to a gene: 8. CDR3 loop: CASSGTIAGGTDTQYF. The CDR3 region has the DNA TGCGCCAGCAGCGGAACAATAGCGGGGGGAACAGATACGCAGTATTTT.

This chain links TRBV7-2 with TRBJ2-5, with a weak D call TRBD1 (5 bases). Looked up from germline, CDR1 is SGHTA and CDR2 is FQGNSA. The CDR3 sequence is 18 residues long. V lost 5 bases, J lost 3 bases, and 25 bases lay in between. The CDR3 DNA follows: TGTGCCAGCAGCCCAGAACCCTTCGCCGCGGCAGGGAAAGAGACCCAGTACTTC. Its protein product is CASSPEPFAAAGKETQYF.

The chain uses TRBV4-2 and TRBJ2-5; 16 positions match TRBD2. After removal of 4 bases from V and 1 base from J, the junction contained 9 bases not matched to a gene. CDR3 size: 19 residues. Looked up from germline, CDR1 is LGHNA and CDR2 is YNFKEQ. DNA of the CDR3: TGTGCCAGCAGCCCGGGGACTAGCGGGAGGGCCGCCCCCCAAGAGACCCAGTACTTC. This translates into CASSPGTSGRAAPQETQYF.

The rearrangement joins TRBV19 to TRBJ2-1, with TRBD2 matching 7 bases. Germline CDR1 LNHDA, CDR2 SQIVND (reference sequence). Trimming at V came to 3 bases and at J to 6 bases, leaving 8 bases not matched to a gene. The CDR3 spans 15 residues. The CDR3 nucleotides read TGTGCCAGTAGTATCAGCGGGACTAACCCCAATGAGCAGTTCTTC. Its protein product is CASSISGTNPNEQFF. Full variable domain (rest looked up from reference TRBV19 and TRBJ2-1): DGGITQSPKYLFRKEGQNVTLSCEQNLNHDAMYWYRQDPGQGLRLIYYSQIVNDFQKGDIAEGYSVSREKKESFPLTVTSAQKNPTAFYLCASSISGTNPNEQFFGPGTRLTVL.

The genes are TRBV9 and TRBJ1-4; D gene unclear. This CDR3 has 16 amino acids. Trimming removed 0 bases from V and 3 bases from J, with 12 bases in between. CDR1 and CDR2 (germline): SGDLS, YYNGEE. The CDR3 DNA follows: TGTGCCAGCAGCGTAGCCCCGGACGGAGCTAATGAAAAACTGTTTTTT. Its translation: CASSVAPDGANEKLFF.

This rearrangement joins TRBV20-1 to TRBJ1-1; D is ambiguous. CDR3 length: 11 residues. V was clipped by 3 bases and J by 6 bases, with 8 bases between them. Germline V gene data show CDR1 as DFQATT and CDR2 as SNEGSKA (reference sequence). CDR3 DNA sequence: TGCAGTGCTAGCCGAGGCGCTGAAGCTTTCTTT. The encoded protein is CSASRGAEAFF.

The chain employs TRBV6-5 and TRBJ2-2; maybe TRBD1 (6 bases). Trimming took 6 bases from V and 4 from J, leaving 15 bases between them. CDR1 and CDR2 from the germline V gene are MNHEY and SVGAGI. The CDR3 runs 15 residues. This CDR3 is CASSQTVGATGELFF. CDR3 sequence (DNA): TGTGCCAGCAGCCAAACCGTGGGGGCCACCGGGGAGCTGTTTTTT.

The chain couples TRBV6-6 to TRBJ1-3; the D gene is possibly TRBD1 (6 bases). The length of the CDR3 is 14 residues. Deletions cut 1 base from V and 5 bases from J, with 9 bases between. Germline values: CDR1 MNHNY, CDR2 SVGAGI (reference sequence). CDR3 coding DNA: TGTGCCAGCAGTTACTTGGGGGCCCGAAACACCATATATTTT. Its protein is CASSYLGARNTIYF.

The chain recombines TRBV7-9 with TRBJ2-5, with D hard to call. The length of the CDR3 is 12 residues. V was pared by 3 bases and J by 4 bases, with 6 bases between. Germline V CDR1 and CDR2: SEHNR, FQNEAQ (reference sequence). CDR3 sequence reads: CASSLELETQYF. The CDR3 DNA is TGTGCCAGCAGCTTGGAATTAGAGACCCAGTACTTC.

CDR3 sequence: CASSVSDKPGTSYEQYF. The CDR3 DNA reads as TGTGCCAGCAGCGTGTCCGATAAACCCGGAACCTCCTACGAGCAGTACTTC. The chain has TRBV9 and TRBJ2-7; D gene unclear. V lost 2 bases, J lost 0 bases, and 18 bases lay in between. Germline V gene data show CDR1 as SGDLS and CDR2 as YYNGEE. The CDR3 consists of 17 residues. The complete variable domain, with remaining parts taken from reference TRBV9 and TRBJ2-7, reads DSGVTQTPKHLITATGQRVTLRCSPRSGDLSVYWYQQSLDQGLQFLIQYYNGEERAKGNILERFSAQQFPDLHSELNLSSLELGDSALYFCASSVSDKPGTSYEQYFGPGTRLTVT.

The chain joins TRBV4-3 to TRBJ2-4, with 9 nucleotides matching TRBD2. Germline CDR1 LGHNA, CDR2 YSLEER. Trimming removed 0 bases from V and 6 bases from J; junction bases left unmatched: 3. The CDR3 runs 15 residues. CDR3 DNA sequence: TGCGCCAGCAGCCAAGATTTAGCGGGGGCAAACATTCAGTACTTC. Residues: CASSQDLAGANIQYF.

The chain combines TRBV29-1 with TRBJ2-5; possible D gene TRBD1, 6 bases. CDR1 is SQVTM, CDR2 ANQGSEA, per germline. The CDR3 is made up of 13 amino acids. V was cut by 4 bases and J by 4 bases, with 13 bases left in between. In nucleotides, the CDR3 is TGCAGCGTTGGTACAGGGAATCGAGAGACCCAGTACTTC. Translation: CSVGTGNRETQYF.

This chain links TRBV10-3 with TRBJ2-5, with 9 bases that match TRBD1. The CDR3 sequence is 14 residues long. CDR1 is ENHRY and CDR2 is SYGVKD in the germline V gene. V shed 1 base, J shed 5 bases, and the junction held 2 bases outside the gene matches. CDR3 protein: CAISEWTGEETQYF. The CDR3 bases are TGTGCCATCAGTGAGTGGACAGGGGAGGAGACCCAGTACTTC.

The chain couples TRBV12-5 to TRBJ2-3; 8 bases agree with TRBD2. The CDR3 length is 17 residues. Germline V gene data show CDR1 as LGHNT and CDR2 as FRNRAP. The ends lost 5 bases at V and 3 bases at J; junction bases unmatched: 13. CDR3 nucleotides: TGTGCTAGTGGTCTCCCAGGGCGGGAGGCCGGTACAGATACGCAGTATTTT. Residues: CASGLPGREAGTDTQYF.

The chain joins TRBV14 to TRBJ2-2; the match to TRBD1 covers 8 bases. V trimming: 8 bases; J trimming: 5 bases; junction bases outside the gene matches: 7. CDR3 size: 14 residues. Germline V gives CDR1 SGHDN, CDR2 FVKESK. The CDR3 nucleotides read TGTGCCAGCTCCCGGGACAGGCAGACCGGGGAGCTGTTTTTT. Protein sequence: CASSRDRQTGELFF. Full variable domain (remainder filled in from reference TRBV14 and TRBJ2-2): EAGVTQFPSHSVIEKGQTVTLRCDPISGHDNLYWYRRVMGKEIKFLLHFVKESKQDESGMPNNRFLAERTGGTYSTLKVQPAELEDSGVYFCASSRDRQTGELFFGEGSRLTVL.

This CDR3 is CASSPSAGTGNSPLHF. The CDR3 DNA follows: TGTGCCAGCAGTCCCTCCGCCGGGACAGGTAATTCACCCCTCCACTTT. V usage is TRBV27 and J usage is TRBJ1-6; 8 bases map to TRBD1. Germline CDR1 reads MNHEY; CDR2 reads SMNVEV (reference sequence). With 5 bases clipped from V and 6 bases from J, the junction kept 9 bases outside the gene matches. This CDR3 contains 16 residues.

The chain links TRBV9 to TRBJ2-2, with D perhaps TRBD1 or TRBD2 (5 bases each). The CDR3 spans 15 residues. Germline CDR1 is SGDLS and CDR2 is YYNGEE. With 2 bases removed from V and 0 bases from J, the gap between germline ends came to 8 bases. The DNA for the CDR3 is TGTGCCAGCAGCGTGGGACGGTCGAACACCGGGGAGCTGTTTTTT. Its translation is CASSVGRSNTGELFF.

This clone was detected only once. The chain joins TRBV6-1 to TRBJ1-2, with no clear D. Per germline, CDR1 MNHNS and CDR2 SASEGT. V was shortened by 2 bases and J by 3 bases, with 7 bases between the two germline ends. The CDR3 spans 13 residues. The CDR3 nucleotides read TGTGCCAGCAGTGAAAGGTCCTACTATGGCTACACCTTC. It is translated as CASSERSYYGYTF.

The rearrangement uses TRBV6-5 and TRBJ2-7; maybe TRBD2 (6 bases). This CDR3 comprises 15 residues. Trimming left V 6 bases short and J 7 bases short, with 22 bases between. CDR1 is MNHEY, CDR2 SVGAGI, per germline. The CDR3 loop is CASSSGLRGGAEQYF. In DNA form, the CDR3 reads TGTGCCAGCAGCTCGGGACTCCGAGGTGGGGCTGAGCAGTACTTC.

The chain couples TRBV19 to TRBJ1-1; no definite D call. This CDR3 is 12 amino acids long. From germline, CDR1 is LNHDA and CDR2 SQIVND (reference sequence). The germline V and J ends were trimmed by 4 bases and 5 bases, with 8 bases remaining between them. In DNA form, the CDR3 reads TGTGCCAGTAGTACGACTATTACTGAAGCTTTCTTT. Translation: CASSTTITEAFF.

V usage is TRBV19 and J usage is TRBJ2-5, with D unresolved. Germline CDR1 is LNHDA and CDR2 is SQIVND (reference sequence). CDR3 length: 13 amino acids. V was trimmed by 0 bases and J by 7 bases, leaving 9 bases between them. The CDR3 nucleotides read TGTGCCAGTAGTATAGATGGGGAAGGGACCCAGTACTTC. Translation gives CASSIDGEGTQYF.

This chain joins TRBV6-5 and TRBJ1-2; TRBD1 matches at 7 bases. Germline lookup yields CDR1 MNHEY and CDR2 SVGAGI. This CDR3 is 14 amino acids long. The V and J ends lost 0 bases and 2 bases, in that order; junction bases with no gene match: 0. The CDR3 DNA sequence: TGTGCCAGCAGTTACTCACAGGGGAACTATGGCTACACCTTC. Translated: CASSYSQGNYGYTF.

The V gene is TRBV19, the J gene TRBJ2-7; D is perhaps TRBD1 (6 bases). The CDR3 runs to 16 residues. V was clipped by 4 bases and J by 3 bases, with 19 bases between them. The germline gives CDR1 LNHDA, CDR2 SQIVND (reference sequence). The CDR3 coding sequence is TGTGCCAGTAGTAGCCTTAACAGGGCGATGAACTACGAGCAGTACTTC. It translates to CASSSLNRAMNYEQYF.

The CDR3 loop is CASSPRNRFNEQFF. CDR3 in DNA: TGTGCCAGCAGCCCACGGAACCGCTTCAATGAGCAGTTCTTC. The V gene is TRBV7-2, the J gene TRBJ2-1, with D uncertain. The CDR3 is made up of 14 amino acids. Germline-derived CDR1 and CDR2 are SGHTA and FQGNSA. Trimming left V 5 bases short and J 6 bases short, with 14 bases between. Complete variable domain (other parts from reference TRBV7-2 and TRBJ2-1): GAGVSQSPSNKVTEKGKDVELRCDPISGHTALYWYRQSLGQGLEFLIYFQGNSAPDKSGLPSDRFSAERTGGSVSTLTIQRTQQEDSAVYLCASSPRNRFNEQFFGPGTRLTVL.

The rearrangement uses TRBV9 and TRBJ2-5, with 11 bases matching TRBD2. CDR1 is SGDLS, CDR2 YYNGEE, per germline. With V trimmed by 4 bases and J by 3 bases, 11 bases remained unmatched. The CDR3 totals 17 residues. The CDR3 coding sequence is TGTGCCAGCAGCTCTCGACTAGCGGGGTCTTTAAAAGAGACCCAGTACTTC. As protein: CASSSRLAGSLKETQYF.

This sequence joins TRBV4-3 and TRBJ1-6; D is undetermined. Germline V gene sequence: CDR1 LGHNA, CDR2 YSLEER. This CDR3 has 15 residues. V was pared by 0 bases and J by 8 bases, with 11 bases between. The CDR3 DNA reads TGCGCCAGCAGCCAAGATTTGTTCCCGTATTCACCCCTCCACTTT. It yields the protein CASSQDLFPYSPLHF.